This T cell receptor beta chain was documented in a study of shared clonotypes between healthy human individuals. Turning to the study itself: With ages of 18 to 49, the donors were a couple of women and three men. Used for every donor were three CD4 naive, three CD4 memory, two CD8 naive and one CD8 memory plate.

The CDR3 covers 14 residues. CDR1 SGHRS and CDR2 YFSETQ come from the germline V gene. Remarks on this clone: An end of the junction does not agree with germline; a read error may underlie this.

Investigators divided CD4+ cells into CD45RA+ naive and CD45RA-negative memory subsets. TCRdb's copy holds only in-frame clones and misses some; the assay was immunoSEQ multiplex PCR. Among a few million clones listed, around 94% were seen once. The source is a man aged 18-30 years in good health. The J gene is TRBJ2-7, the V gene TRBV5-1, with 11 bases fitting TRBD2. The specimen sequenced was naive CD4+ T cells sorted from blood. Subset noted: CD45RA+ positively selected. The CDR3 DNA reads TGCGCCAGCAGCTTGTCGGTGGGACTAGCGGAGGTATTCTTC. Translated: CASSLSVGLAEVFF.